This TCR beta chain was captured by sequencing in a study of Graves' ophthalmopathy and Graves' hyperthyroidism. The sequenced template was RNA, covering the TCR beta CDR3 region. First-round RT-PCR with HTBI primers preceded a second-round multiplex PCR. One entry per CDR3 protein, called by TCRdb with MiXCR from the multiplex PCR reads. This table holds a few hundred thousand distinct CDR3 sequences, about a sixth found once. This clonotype was observed many times. V lost 0 bases, J lost 6 bases, and 17 bases lay in between. Germline CDR1 reads SGHDN; CDR2 reads FVKESK. The CDR3 loop spans 16 amino acids. Stable hyperthyroidism meant no progression to ophthalmopathy within 18 months of follow-up. The PBMCs had their origin in around 9.1 ml of fresh peripheral blood.

Sequencing was performed on peripheral blood. The chain employs TRBV14 and TRBJ1-1; D is ambiguous. The TCR comes from an adult woman with stable Graves' hyperthyroidism. CDR3: CASSQDIARKRSEAFF. CDR3 DNA: TGTGCCAGCAGCCAAGACATCGCCAGGAAGCGATCTGAAGCTTTCTTT.